A single T cell receptor beta chain is shown here with its context. Original analysis: Counts of nucleated cells, estimated from reference gene primer amplification, were obtained. The assay was immunoSEQ multiplex PCR, and TCRdb's table has in-frame clones only and misses some. That table supplies the V and J calls and clone size; D and trimming were determined from the DNA. The sample has about 180,000 clones; about 80% are singletons. The data originate from a study of blood T cell repertoires in COVID-19. Study background: Acute and convalescent COVID-19 specimens originated in the United States, Italy and Spain. PBMCs, B-cell-depleted T cells, or T cells provided the cDNA or gDNA that made up the material.

V lost 8 bases and J 6 bases, leaving 23 bases between the germline ends. The CDR3 is 16 residues long. Germline loops: CDR1 SGHAT, CDR2 FQNNGV. The sequencing input was peripheral blood. This clonotype originated in a woman between 70 and 85 years old with acute or convalescent COVID-19. This chain joins TRBV11-2 and TRBJ2-1; D might be TRBD1 (6 bases). DNA for the CDR3: TGTGCCAGCCACACCTGGATTCCGGACAGACGCAATGAGCAGTTCTTC. The encoded protein is CASHTWIPDRRNEQFF.